This record looks at one T cell receptor (beta chain) sequence and its context. Its antigen is unidentified. This sample is part of a study of cytomegalovirus exposure and HLA in healthy donors. General study findings and limits: Later analysis demonstrated an association between a missense DCLRE1C variant and TCR beta V- and J-gene trimming. In a later analysis, the majority of CMV-associated beta chains seemingly showed HLA restriction.

This CDR3 is 15 amino acids long. CDR1 and CDR2 (germline): SGHRS, YFSETQ. Trimming took 4 bases from V and 1 from J, leaving 14 bases between them. The PCR ran on 60 Vbeta and 13 Jbeta primers. The table came from immunoSEQ multiplex PCR; TCRdb's copy has only in-frame clones and leaves some out. This table lists about 140,000 clones. The rearrangement joins TRBV5-1 to TRBJ1-1; D not resolved. This clonotype was sampled from a male donor in good health and CMV-seronegative. The sequenced material came from PBMCs. The CDR3 sequence: CASSPTTSGNTEAFF. In nucleotides, the CDR3 is TGCGCCAGCAGCCCTACCACTTCAGGGAACACTGAAGCTTTCTTT.